Reported below is one T cell receptor (beta chain). The sample belongs to a study of regulatory T cells in long-lasting Graves disease. The CDR3 contains 15 residues. V was pared by 0 bases and J by 0 bases, with 10 bases between. CDR1 and CDR2 (germline): SGHRS, YFSETQ. Time point specified: newly diagnosed GD, antithyroid drugs for less than 3 months. Extracted RNA from PBMCs served as the source of the TCR library. Arm-PCR with iRepertoire HTBI primers amplified the CDR3 regions for these TCR beta libraries. Authors' methods: Identified segments across samples numbered more than 55 TRBV and over 13 TRBJ. TCRdb re-derived calls from the multiplex PCR reads in MiXCR, one entry per CDR3 protein. The V and J calls follow TCRdb's processing rather than the paper's. The data show some 600,000 distinct CDR3 sequences, about 16% seen once. These sequences were also reported in another study, on T cells in Graves' hyperthyroidism and ophthalmopathy. As reported in that work: The blood repertoire included most of the expanded thyroid clonotypes above 0.001.

The material was peripheral blood mononuclear cells (PBMCs), obtained at new diagnosis, from a patient treated with antithyroid drugs. The TCR was taken from a man aged 18 to 30 with Graves disease. The chain uses TRBV5-1 and TRBJ2-7; D unclear. CDR3 loop: CASSLDGQASYEQYF. The CDR3 DNA sequence: TGCGCCAGCAGCTTGGATGGGCAGGCCTCCTACGAGCAGTACTTC.